This T cell receptor (beta chain) derives from a study of T-cell memory formation after mild COVID-19. V lost 4 bases and J 6 bases, leaving 13 bases between the germline ends. This CDR3 region has 14 residues. CDR1 and CDR2 from the germline V gene are SGHTA and FQGNSA. TCRdb called the 5' RACE reads again in MiXCR, with one record for every CDR3 protein. The data hold fewer than 250,000 distinct CDR3 sequences, with 10% to 13% observed a single time. This clonotype showed up just a few times. The sequence came from a man younger than 35 who had mild COVID-19 (a few samples of this study predate the infection). Cell type and time point are not known. Specimen: PBMCs or a T cell subset sorted from them (not recorded which). The chain links TRBV7-2 to TRBJ2-1, with D tentatively TRBD1 (5 bases). The CDR3 here is CASSSRGRANEQFF. CDR3 bases: TGTGCCAGCAGCTCCCGCGGCAGGGCCAATGAGCAGTTCTTC. The full variable domain, rest sourced from reference TRBV7-2 and TRBJ2-1, is GAGVSQSPSNKVTEKGKDVELRCDPISGHTALYWYRQSLGQGLEFLIYFQGNSAPDKSGLPSDRFSAERTGGSVSTLTIQRTQQEDSAVYLCASSSRGRANEQFFGPGTRLTVL.